This is a list of T cell receptor beta chains from one sample in a study of pediatric ulcerative colitis. Generated by immunoSEQ multiplex PCR, the TCRdb table keeps only in-frame clones and is missing some. The sample lists 25,000 to 35,000 clones, roughly 82% occurring once. Sequenced material: blood. Every receptor here comes from a boy aged 5-17 years with severe ulcerative colitis. The CDR3 runs from the conserved cysteine through the conserved F or W. A D gene is named only where the DNA matches it firmly. Clone sizes are given selectively: once, few, many, or a class where the clone is expanded.

V gene	clone size	J gene	D gene	CDR3 DNA	CDR3 protein
TRBV9	-	TRBJ2-3	-	TGTGCCAGCAGCGTTTGGGGGGCCGTTGGAGATACGCAGTATTTT	CASSVWGAVGDTQYF
TRBV14	-	TRBJ1-2	-	TGTGCCAGCAGCCAAGAGGGGACGGTTTATGGCTACACCTTC	CASSQEGTVYGYTF
TRBV19	-	TRBJ2-1	-	TGTGCCAGTAGTATGGTCTACAATGAGCAGTTCTTC	CASSMVYNEQFF
TRBV13	once	TRBJ2-7	TRBD1	TGTGCCAGCAGCCTCGGGGACAGCAGCTCCTACGAGCAGTACTTC	CASSLGDSSSYEQYF
TRBV6-1	-	TRBJ2-3	-	TGTGCCAGCAGTGCTATGGGAGGGGGCAATCTAGGTACGCAGTATTTT	CASSAMGGGNLGTQYF
TRBV7-6	-	TRBJ1-4	-	TGTGCCAGCAGCCCTTACCCTGGGGAGTTTGGGCCTGACAATGAAAAACTGTTTTTT	CASSPYPGEFGPDNEKLFF
TRBV18	-	TRBJ1-1	TRBD1	TGTGCCAGCTCACTAAACCGACAGGGTCAGAACACTGAAGCTTTCTTT	CASSLNRQGQNTEAFF
TRBV11-1	-	TRBJ1-4	-	TGTGCCAGCAGCCCAGGCGGAAAAACAACTAATGAAAAACTGTTTTTT	CASSPGGKTTNEKLFF
TRBV5-6	-	TRBJ2-1	-	TGTGCCAGCAGCTTGGCGGCCCGACACAATGAGCAGTTCTTC	CASSLAARHNEQFF
TRBV5-5	-	TRBJ1-6	-	TGTGCCAGCAGCTTGACCCCGAGCGATTCACCCCTCCACTTT	CASSLTPSDSPLHF
TRBV7-9	-	TRBJ2-7	TRBD2	TGTGCCAGCAGCTTTACTAGCGGGGGGTCGGACGAGCAGTACTTC	CASSFTSGGSDEQYF
TRBV4-1	-	TRBJ1-5	-	TGCGCCAGCAGCCAAGTCAGTAATCAGCCCCAGCATTTT	CASSQVSNQPQHF
TRBV4-1	-	TRBJ1-1	TRBD1	TGCGCCAGCAGCCAACCTACAGGGGAGGGCACTGAAGCTTTCTTT	CASSQPTGEGTEAFF
TRBV27	-	TRBJ2-1	-	TGTGCCAGCAGTTTACAGGGGAGGTACAATGAGCAGTTCTTC	CASSLQGRYNEQFF
TRBV5-1	-	TRBJ2-4	-	TGCGCCAGCAGCTTGGAAACAGATCTAGCCAAAAACATTCAGTACTTC	CASSLETDLAKNIQYF
TRBV25-1	-	TRBJ2-5	-	TGTGCCAGCAGTTTTCTTAAACCCCAGGGACTCCAAGAGACCCAGTACTTC	CASSFLKPQGLQETQYF
TRBV20-1	-	TRBJ2-1	-	TGCAGTGCTAGAGACGCGGAGCAGTTCTTC	CSARDAEQFF
TRBV7-8	-	TRBJ2-1	TRBD2	TGTGCCAGCAGCTGGGCTAGCGGGGTTGACAATGAGCAGTTCTTC	CASSWASGVDNEQFF
TRBV13	-	TRBJ2-1	-	TGTGCCAGCAGCCAATCCTACAATGAGCAGTTCTTC	CASSQSYNEQFF
TRBV29-1	-	TRBJ1-4	TRBD1	TGCAGCGTCAGTCACAGGGGGCCTGAACTGTTTTTT	CSVSHRGPELFF
TRBV19	-	TRBJ1-1	-	TGTGCCAGTACCTTAACGTCGGTTAATGGAGCTTTCTTT	CASTLTSVNGAFF
TRBV10-3	-	TRBJ2-5	-	TGTGCCATCAGTGAGGGGTCGGGGACCCCAGGAGAGACCCAGTACTTC	CAISEGSGTPGETQYF
TRBV7-9	-	TRBJ1-1	-	TGTGCCAGCAGCTTACTAGGGCGCCCTGAAGCTTTCTTT	CASSLLGRPEAFF
TRBV2	medium-sized	TRBJ1-2	-	TGTGCCAACGACCCTGCCGGGGGGCGATCTGGCTACACCTTC	CANDPAGGRSGYTF
TRBV7-9	few	TRBJ1-2	-	TGTGCCAGCAGCTCCTCGGGGGATTTTGGCTATGGCTACACCTTC	CASSSSGDFGYGYTF
TRBV18	once	TRBJ1-2	TRBD1	TGTGCCAGCTCCCAGAGGGTCGGGACAGGGGGCCGAGGCTACACCTTC	CASSQRVGTGGRGYTF
TRBV4-3	-	TRBJ1-3	TRBD1	TGCGCCAGCAGCCCCCGGACAGGGAGGCACTTCTCTGGAAACACCATATATTTT	CASSPRTGRHFSGNTIYF
TRBV9	-	TRBJ2-7	TRBD1	TGTGCCAGCAGCGCAGAACTACAGGGGGGTTACGAGCAGTACTTC	CASSAELQGGYEQYF
TRBV19	-	TRBJ1-2	TRBD1	TGTGCCAGTAGTACCTGGAAAGGACAGGGCCCTTACTATGGCTACACCTTC	CASSTWKGQGPYYGYTF
TRBV4-1	-	TRBJ1-2	TRBD1	TGCGCCAGCAGCCAGCAAAGAGGGGGCTGGGAGTACGGCTACACCTTC	CASSQQRGGWEYGYTF
TRBV4-1	-	TRBJ2-7	-	TGCGCCAGCAGCCCCACCCCAGGACTCAGGGCACTGAACGAGCAGTACTTC	CASSPTPGLRALNEQYF
TRBV19	-	TRBJ2-7	-	TGTGCCAGTAGTCCCCAGGGGGGGCGGTACGAGCAGTACTTC	CASSPQGGRYEQYF
TRBV16	-	TRBJ2-3	-	TGTGCCAGCAGCCAGGCAGATACGCAGTATTTT	CASSQADTQYF
TRBV4-1	-	TRBJ2-1	TRBD2	TGCGCCAGCAGCCAAGGCCCCGGGACTAGCGGGGGGGCGAATGAGCAGTTCTTC	CASSQGPGTSGGANEQFF
TRBV11-2	-	TRBJ2-7	-	TGTGCCAGCAGCTTGGATCCAGGTTACGAGCAGTACTTC	CASSLDPGYEQYF
TRBV5-1	-	TRBJ1-6	TRBD1	TGCGCCAGCAGAGAAGTTGGGACAGCTTATAATTCACCCCTCCACTTT	CASREVGTAYNSPLHF
TRBV5-4	-	TRBJ2-3	TRBD2	TGTGCCAGCAGCATTAGCGGGGGGGCCTTCACAGATACGCAGTATTTT	CASSISGGAFTDTQYF
TRBV9	once	TRBJ1-2	TRBD1	TGTGCCAGCAGCTCGAGACAGGGCGGGAACTATGGCTACACCTTC	CASSSRQGGNYGYTF
TRBV5-8	-	TRBJ2-7	-	TGTGCCAGCAGCTTGGGGGGCGAGCAGTACTTC	CASSLGGEQYF
TRBV18	-	TRBJ2-1	-	TGTGCCAGCTCGCCCGATACTTACTACAATGAGCAGTTCTTC	CASSPDTYYNEQFF
TRBV5-8	-	TRBJ1-2	-	TGTGCCAGCAGGCAGAACTATGGCTACACCTTC	CASRQNYGYTF
TRBV20-1	-	TRBJ2-7	-	TGCAGTGTTAGAGACTACGAGCAGTACTTC	CSVRDYEQYF
TRBV7-6	-	TRBJ1-4	TRBD1	TGTGCCAGCAGCTCGAATACAGGGGGCGGTGAAAAACTGTTTTTT	CASSSNTGGGEKLFF
TRBV9	-	TRBJ1-1	-	TGTGCCAGCAGCCCTATCCGGACCCACGTTGAAGCTTTCTTT	CASSPIRTHVEAFF
TRBV30	-	TRBJ1-6	-	TGTGCCTCCCGGGAGGCCAGTAATTCACCCCTCCACTTT	CASREASNSPLHF
TRBV5-4	few	TRBJ2-5	-	TGTGCCAGCAGCTTGGATCTGGGATTCCAAGAGACCCAGTACTTC	CASSLDLGFQETQYF
TRBV11-2	-	TRBJ2-5	TRBD1	TGTGCCAGCAAGAAGGGGACAGCCCAGTACTTC	CASKKGTAQYF
TRBV27	-	TRBJ1-2	TRBD1	TGTGCCAGCAGTTCACGGACAGGGCCCCCTGGCTACACCTTC	CASSSRTGPPGYTF
TRBV30	-	TRBJ1-1	-	TGTGCCTGGAGTGTGGGAAACCCTGCTGAAGCTTTCTTT	CAWSVGNPAEAFF
TRBV7-2	-	TRBJ2-7	-	TGTGCCAGCAGCAGTAGCTCCTACGAGCAGTACTTC	CASSSSSYEQYF
TRBV7-2	-	TRBJ2-3	-	TGTGCCAGCCGGATGGCACGAGGGAGACAGGTGACAGATACGCAGTATTTT	CASRMARGRQVTDTQYF
TRBV2	-	TRBJ1-5	-	TGTGCCAGCAGTGTAGAAGGGCCCTTGAGCAATCAGCCCCAGCATTTT	CASSVEGPLSNQPQHF
TRBV10-3	-	TRBJ2-1	TRBD1	TGTGCCATCCAAGACAGGGTTGAGTACAATGAGCAGTTCTTC	CAIQDRVEYNEQFF
TRBV14	-	TRBJ2-7	-	TGTGCCAGCAGCCAAGATCCTCTTCGTCCCCGGGGATCGGGGAAGAACGAGCAGTACTTC	CASSQDPLRPRGSGKNEQYF
TRBV5-6	-	TRBJ1-2	-	TGTGCCAGCAGCCGACTGGTGGGCCCAGAGGGCTACACCTTC	CASSRLVGPEGYTF
TRBV6-5	-	TRBJ1-2	-	TGTGCCACCAATCCGATGAGACTGGCTCAATATGGCTACACCTTC	CATNPMRLAQYGYTF
TRBV5-6	-	TRBJ1-2	-	TGTGCCAGCAGCTTGTTGGTAGGGTCAGCTTATGGCTACACCTTC	CASSLLVGSAYGYTF
TRBV14	-	TRBJ2-7	TRBD1	TGTGCCAGCAGCCCCTCCAAGGGACAGGGTGTTTACGAGCAGTACTTC	CASSPSKGQGVYEQYF
TRBV5-6	-	TRBJ1-3	-	TGTGCCAGCAGCTTGGGGAGGGTCCATGGAAACACCATATATTTT	CASSLGRVHGNTIYF
TRBV6-5	-	TRBJ2-5	TRBD1	TGTGCCAGCAGTTACTCGGACAGGGCCATAGAGACCCAGTACTTC	CASSYSDRAIETQYF